A single sample is the source of the 30 T cell receptor beta chains below, sequenced in a study of molecular identifiers for immune sequencing clone quantification. TCRdb analysed the PCR reads with MiXCR anew, one entry per CDR3 protein. Among about 510,000 distinct CDR3 sequences, 25% were seen once, and the ten largest hold roughly 0.77%. The sample taken for sequencing was naive CD8+ T cells from blood, with Jurkat cell RNA spiked in. The subset: FACS-sorted CD8+CD4-CCR7+CD45RA+ naive T cells. These receptors originate from a human donor in good health. Some libraries in this study had Jurkat cell RNA spiked in.

On this clonotype: A much larger clone sits a single nucleotide away, making a read error possible. The gene calls are TRBV2 and TRBJ2-7, with no clear D. Germline assignment: CDR1 SNHLY and CDR2 FYNNEI. CDR3 length: 14 residues. The germline V and J ends were trimmed by 2 bases and 1 base, with 9 bases remaining between them. CDR3 sequence (DNA): TGTGCCAGCAGTGAAAGTCCCACGTCCTACGAGCAGTACTTC. Protein: CASSESPTSYEQYF.

V usage is TRBV24-1 and J usage is TRBJ1-3, with 7 bases fitting TRBD1. The germline gives CDR1 KGHDR, CDR2 SFDVKD. The ends lost 4 bases at V and 0 bases at J; junction bases unmatched: 11. The CDR3 sequence is 18 residues long. CDR3: CATSEGGTAVFSGNTIYF. The CDR3 coding sequence is TGTGCCACCAGTGAAGGCGGGACAGCAGTTTTCTCTGGAAACACCATATATTTT.

This clonotype occurred many times. V is TRBV12-5 and J is TRBJ1-2, with D hard to call. The CDR3 spans 12 residues. The V gene's germline CDR1 is LGHNT and CDR2 FRNRAP. V lost 4 bases and J lost 6, with 9 bases in between. This chain's CDR3 is CASGSPVDGYTF. DNA for the CDR3: TGTGCTAGTGGTTCTCCGGTCGATGGCTACACCTTC.

This clonotype was counted many times. DNA of the CDR3: TGTGCCAGTAGTATTTTCGGTCCTTTAGGGTCAGGGGAATTCGAAGCTTTCTTT. Translating gives CASSIFGPLGSGEFEAFF. The chain couples TRBV19 to TRBJ1-1, with D possibly TRBD1 on 6 matching bases. The CDR3 contains 18 residues. V was pared by 3 bases and J by 8 bases, with 28 bases between. From germline, CDR1 is LNHDA and CDR2 SQIVND (reference sequence).

This chain links TRBV19 with TRBJ2-6, with 10 bases fitting TRBD1. The V and J ends lost 0 bases and 3 bases, in that order; junction bases with no gene match: 8. This CDR3 region has 19 residues. Looked up from germline, CDR1 is LNHDA and CDR2 is SQIVND (reference sequence). As DNA, the CDR3 is TGTGCCAGTAGTATAGACTGGGACAGGGGCAAAGATGGGGCCAACGTCCTGACTTTC. It translates to CASSIDWDRGKDGANVLTF.

This clonotype was found many times. The CDR3 sequence is CASSPTWTGNQETQYF. CDR3 sequence (DNA): TGTGCCAGCAGCCCGACCTGGACAGGGAACCAAGAGACCCAGTACTTC. The chain combines TRBV7-9 with TRBJ2-5; 8 bases are shared with TRBD1. The germline gives CDR1 SEHNR, CDR2 FQNEAQ (reference sequence). The CDR3 consists of 16 residues. V gave up 5 bases and J gave up 0 bases; unmatched junction bases: 8. Looking up the rest from reference TRBV7-9 and TRBJ2-5 gives the full variable domain: DTGVSQNPRHKITKRGQNVTFRCDPISEHNRLYWYRQTLGQGPEFLTYFQNEAQLEKSRLLSDRFSAERPKGSFSTLEIQRTEQGDSAMYLCASSPTWTGNQETQYFGPGTRLLVL.

This clonotype was found many times. This chain connects TRBV7-9 to TRBJ1-1; D uncertain. Trimming left V 1 base short and J 8 bases short, with 8 bases between. Germline V gene data show CDR1 as SEHNR and CDR2 as FQNEAQ (reference sequence). The CDR3 extends over 12 amino acids. CDR3 sequence reads: CASSLDDLEAFF. The CDR3 nucleotides read TGTGCCAGCAGCTTAGATGATTTAGAAGCTTTCTTT.

The chain couples TRBV12-3 or TRBV12-4 to TRBJ2-7; D may be TRBD2 (7 bases). With 4 bases removed from V and 2 bases from J, the gap between germline ends came to 21 bases. This CDR3 is built from 17 residues. CDR3 DNA sequence: TGTGCCAGCAGTTCTAGGGGGGGGGAACGCCCTACCTACGAGCAGTACTTC. Protein sequence: CASSSRGGERPTYEQYF.

The chain has TRBV2 and TRBJ2-5, with D possibly matching TRBD2 (6 bases). V lost 7 bases to trimming and J lost 5 bases, with 20 bases between them. CDR1 and CDR2 from the germline V gene are SNHLY and FYNNEI. The CDR3 runs 15 residues. CDR3 in DNA: TGTGCCAGCACCTACCTCGACGGGGGTTACGAGACCCAGTACTTC. As protein: CASTYLDGGYETQYF.

In regard to this clonotype: The junction differs from germline at one of its ends, possibly a read error. The chain uses TRBV12-3 or TRBV12-4 and TRBJ2-1, with a possible D match to TRBD2 (6 bases). This CDR3 comprises 14 residues. As DNA, the CDR3 is TGTGCCAGCAGTCTAGCGCTTTCCTACAATGAGCAGTTCTTC. Amino acid sequence: CASSLALSYNEQFF.

The chain joins TRBV5-6 to TRBJ2-5; D perhaps matches TRBD2 (5 bases). CDR1 is SGHDT and CDR2 is YYEEEE in the germline V gene. V was trimmed by 5 bases and J by 9 bases, leaving 20 bases between them. The CDR3 extends over 14 amino acids. The CDR3 spells CASSHGAAQAPQYF. The DNA for the CDR3 is TGTGCCAGCAGTCATGGAGCGGCCCAAGCGCCCCAGTACTTC.

This clonotype was seen many times. The rearrangement uses TRBV30 and TRBJ2-1, with TRBD2 as a possible D gene (5 bases). The CDR3 is made up of 11 amino acids. Germline V gene lookup returns CDR1 GTSNPN and CDR2 SVGIG (reference sequence). The V gene lost 2 bases and the J gene lost 7 bases, with 6 bases spanning the gap. CDR3 sequence: CAWSSGNEQFF. The CDR3 bases are TGTGCCTGGAGTTCGGGGAATGAGCAGTTCTTC.

V usage is TRBV4-3 and J usage is TRBJ1-4; D is undetermined. This CDR3 is built from 15 residues. Per germline, CDR1 LGHNA and CDR2 YSLEER. Trimming shortened V by 3 bases and J by 5 bases, and 13 bases separated the two germline ends. DNA of the CDR3: TGCGCCAGCAGCCAGGAGTCGGGGTCCAATGAAAAACTGTTTTTT. Translated: CASSQESGSNEKLFF.

This chain links TRBV27 with TRBJ1-5; possibly TRBD1 for D (6 bases). Looked up from germline, CDR1 is MNHEY and CDR2 is SMNVEV (reference sequence). Trimming took 8 bases from V and 4 from J, leaving 12 bases between them. This CDR3 region has 13 residues. In DNA form, the CDR3 reads TGTGCCAGCGGGGACAACCCAAATCAGCCCCAGCATTTT. Translating gives CASGDNPNQPQHF.

Turning to this clonotype: The DNA is omitted, as the CDR3 cannot be located on it reliably, and the CDR3 follows TCRdb's listing. This sequence joins TRBV6-5 and TRBJ2-2; the D call in the table, TRBD1, was not verified against the DNA. Germline assignment: CDR1 MNHEY and CDR2 SVGAGI. The CDR3 length is 17 residues, termini included. CDR3 sequence: CASSYSVGQGNTGELYF.

The J gene is TRBJ2-2, the V gene TRBV6-5; TRBD2 aligns across 11 bases. Unmatched junction bases numbered 6, after V lost 5 bases and J lost 7 bases. Germline V lookup: CDR1 MNHEY, CDR2 SVGAGI. The CDR3 sequence is 15 residues long. CDR3 region: CASSILAGVVGELFF. CDR3 sequence (DNA): TGTGCCAGCAGTATACTAGCGGGAGTGGTCGGGGAGCTGTTTTTT.

With regard to this clonotype: A much larger clone sits a single nucleotide away, making a read error possible. V gene TRBV5-1 combines with J gene TRBJ2-7; D not resolved. The CDR3 is made up of 12 amino acids. In germline, CDR1 is SGHRS, CDR2 YFSETQ. CDR3: CAGSKPNYEQYF. The CDR3 nucleotides read TGCGCCGGCAGCAAACCGAACTACGAGCAGTACTTC.

V gene TRBV4-3 combines with J gene TRBJ2-2; the match to TRBD2 covers 8 bases. This CDR3 is built from 18 residues. CDR1 LGHNA and CDR2 YSLEER come from the germline V gene. The trim removed 3 bases at V and 7 bases at J, leaving 16 bases unmatched. CDR3 bases: TGCGCCAGCAGCCAGCATCGAGCTGGGCGGGAGGTCGTCGGGGAGCTGTTTTTT. Translated, it gives CASSQHRAGREVVGELFF.

The chain carries TRBV7-3 and TRBJ2-3; 7 bases are a match to TRBD2. Trimming removed 3 bases from V and 2 bases from J; junction bases left unmatched: 5. Per the germline V gene, CDR1 is SGHTA and CDR2 is FQGTGA. The CDR3 has 15 residues. CDR3 protein: CASSFGSGFTDTQYF. In DNA form, the CDR3 reads TGTGCCAGCAGCTTCGGTAGCGGGTTCACAGATACGCAGTATTTT.

This clonotype was counted ten times or more. This chain links TRBV4-3 with TRBJ2-3; D is ambiguous. The V end was cut by 0 bases, the J end by 1 base, with 11 bases between. The CDR3 sequence is 16 residues long. Germline values: CDR1 LGHNA, CDR2 YSLEER. CDR3 in amino acids: CASSQDMDRRTDTQYF. The CDR3 DNA sequence: TGCGCCAGCAGCCAAGACATGGACCGGCGCACAGATACGCAGTATTTT.

V is TRBV25-1 and J is TRBJ1-1, with D maybe TRBD1 (6 bases). The CDR3 is 15 residues long. V shed 4 bases and J shed 0 bases, with 12 bases lying between them. The germline V gene has CDR1 MGHDK and CDR2 SYGVNS. CDR3 DNA: TGTGCCAGCAGTGGGACAGATCTTATGAACACTGAAGCTTTCTTT. Protein product: CASSGTDLMNTEAFF.

V is TRBV4-1 and J is TRBJ2-7; 7 bases fit TRBD2. V trimming: 0 bases; J trimming: 0 bases; junction bases outside the gene matches: 5. The germline gives CDR1 MGHRA, CDR2 YSYEKL. This CDR3 is 16 amino acids long. Here the CDR3 DNA reads TGCGCCAGCAGCCAAGATGCGGGAGCCAGCTCCTACGAGCAGTACTTC. Translating it yields CASSQDAGASSYEQYF.

This clonotype occurred a few times. The chain couples TRBV5-6 to TRBJ2-7, with TRBD2 identical over 8 bases. The CDR3 totals 15 residues. Germline V gene lookup returns CDR1 SGHDT and CDR2 YYEEEE. After removal of 2 bases from V and 3 bases from J, the junction contained 7 bases not matched to a gene. The CDR3 sequence is CASSFRSGSGYEQYF. The CDR3 region has the DNA TGTGCCAGCAGCTTCCGGAGCGGGAGCGGCTACGAGCAGTACTTC.

This clonotype was seen at least ten times. The chain is built from TRBV7-9 and TRBJ2-3, with 7 positions matching TRBD1. CDR1 SEHNR and CDR2 FQNEAQ come from the germline V gene (reference sequence). The trim removed 4 bases at V and 2 bases at J, leaving 9 bases unmatched. This CDR3 has 16 residues. The CDR3 DNA reads as TGTGCCAGCAGCTCCTCAACAGGGGAAGCCACAGATACGCAGTATTTT. Translation gives CASSSSTGEATDTQYF. The full variable domain, with the rest looked up from reference TRBV7-9 and TRBJ2-3, is DTGVSQNPRHKITKRGQNVTFRCDPISEHNRLYWYRQTLGQGPEFLTYFQNEAQLEKSRLLSDRFSAERPKGSFSTLEIQRTEQGDSAMYLCASSSSTGEATDTQYFGPGTRLTVL.

Remarks on this clonotype: One end of the junction varies from germline; a read error may be responsible. The V call is TRBV6-2 or TRBV6-3, the J call TRBJ1-4, with D tentatively TRBD1 (5 bases). Per the germline V gene, CDR1 is MNHEY and CDR2 is SVGEGT. The CDR3 runs to 17 residues. CDR3 in amino acids: CASRPPGTAATSEKLFF. The CDR3 DNA sequence: TGCGCCAGCAGACCGCCCGGGACGGCTGCAACTAGTGAAAAACTGTTTTTT.

At least ten counts were recorded for this clonotype. The chain combines TRBV14 with TRBJ2-6; tentatively, D is TRBD1 (5 bases). There are 17 residues in the CDR3. The germline V gene has CDR1 SGHDN and CDR2 FVKESK. The germline V and J ends were trimmed by 3 bases and 0 bases, with 12 bases remaining between them. The CDR3 sequence is CASSQETVISGANVLTF. The CDR3, as DNA: TGTGCCAGCAGCCAGGAGACAGTGATCTCTGGGGCCAACGTCCTGACTTTC.

In its sample, this clonotype was seen many times. The gene calls are TRBV12-3 or TRBV12-4 and TRBJ2-5, with TRBD2 as a possible D gene (5 bases). The CDR3 has 13 residues. The ends were cut back, 2 bases at V and 5 bases at J, with 9 bases in the middle. The CDR3 region has the DNA TGTGCCAGCAGTTTATACGGGGTCGAGACCCAGTACTTC. This gives the protein CASSLYGVETQYF.

V gene TRBV7-2 combines with J gene TRBJ2-7, with 8 bases lining up with TRBD2. Trimming cost V 4 bases and J 3 bases; bases outside gene matches: 8. CDR3 length: 15 residues. CDR1 SGHTA and CDR2 FQGNSA come from the germline V gene. This CDR3 reads CASSSFLAGNYEQYF. For the CDR3, the DNA is TGTGCCAGCAGCTCATTCCTAGCGGGTAACTACGAGCAGTACTTC.

The chain couples TRBV9 to TRBJ2-2; the D gene is possibly TRBD2 (5 bases). CDR1 and CDR2 from the germline V gene are SGDLS and YYNGEE. V gave up 0 bases and J gave up 5 bases, with 8 bases separating them. The CDR3 totals 14 residues. CDR3 nucleotide sequence: TGTGCCAGCAGCGTAGGGAGAGGGACCGGGGAGCTGTTTTTT. Translating gives CASSVGRGTGELFF.

The rearrangement uses TRBV9 and TRBJ1-1, with D unclear. This CDR3 comprises 14 residues. The ends were cut back, 4 bases at V and 7 bases at J, with 17 bases in the middle. The V gene's germline CDR1 is SGDLS and CDR2 YYNGEE. CDR3 sequence: CASSPGRDEDEAFF. The CDR3 nucleotides are TGTGCCAGCAGCCCCGGTAGGGATGAGGATGAAGCTTTCTTT.